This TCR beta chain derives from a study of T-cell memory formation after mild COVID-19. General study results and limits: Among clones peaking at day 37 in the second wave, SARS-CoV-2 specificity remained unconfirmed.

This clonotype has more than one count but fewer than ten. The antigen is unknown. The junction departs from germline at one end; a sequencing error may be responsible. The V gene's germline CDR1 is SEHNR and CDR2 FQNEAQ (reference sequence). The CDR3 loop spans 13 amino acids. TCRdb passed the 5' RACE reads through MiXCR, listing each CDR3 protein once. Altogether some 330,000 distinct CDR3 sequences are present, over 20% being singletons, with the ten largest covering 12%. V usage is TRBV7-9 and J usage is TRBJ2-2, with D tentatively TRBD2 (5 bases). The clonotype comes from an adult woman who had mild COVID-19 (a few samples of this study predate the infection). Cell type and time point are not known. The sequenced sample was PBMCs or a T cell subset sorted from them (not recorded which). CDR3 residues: CASSLADTGELFF. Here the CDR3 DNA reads TGTGCCAGCAGCCTAGCTGACACCGGGGAGCTGTTTTTT.